The source of this T cell receptor beta chain is a study of T-cell reconstitution after alpha-beta-depleted transplantation in children. Overall study results and limits: In patients about two months after transplant, alpha-beta T cells reportedly arose from several hundred expanded graft clones.

For this clonotype: Its antigen is undetermined.

Germline CDR1 is SGHVS and CDR2 is FNYEAQ. Trimming left V 2 bases short and J 5 bases short, with 19 bases between. This CDR3 has 16 amino acids. Unique molecular identifiers were incorporated into the prepared TCRbeta library. MiXCR, applied by TCRdb to the PCR reads, yields one record per CDR3 protein. This sample carries some 840,000 distinct CDR3 sequences, 15% to 20% of them seen once, and the ten largest clones take about 5%. Sequenced here: PBMCs, mostly from graft donor cells, sampled 360 days after TCRalphabeta/CD19-depleted stem cell transplant. The chain joins TRBV7-6 to TRBJ2-7; maybe TRBD1 (6 bases). This TCR came from a male patient aged 10-17 years who had a stem cell transplant for acute lymphoblastic leukemia, so the T cells may come from the graft donor. The CDR3 DNA is TGTGCCAGCAGCTTAAGGTCAGGGGAAGGTAGCAACGAGCAGTACTTC. This translates into CASSLRSGEGSNEQYF.